Shown below are 10 T cell receptor beta chains from a single sample sequenced in a study of PD-1 blockade in classical Hodgkin lymphoma. Assay used: immunoSEQ multiplex PCR; TCRdb lists only in-frame clones, some missing. The sample yields approximately 110,000 clones, approximately 90% seen once. The time point denotes: cycle 4 day 1 (C4D1), after five to seven weeks of nivolumab. Relapse after autologous stem cell transplantation occurred in every patient, and brentuximab vedotin exposure varied. The sample consisted of peripheral blood mononuclear cells (PBMCs), taken before the fourth cycle of nivolumab. Receptors originate from a human donor with classical Hodgkin lymphoma.

This clone was seen more than once but under ten times. The V gene is TRBV18, the J gene TRBJ2-5; D unclear. V gave up 4 bases and J gave up 5 bases, with 8 bases separating them. In germline, CDR1 is KGHSH, CDR2 LQKENI. The CDR3 covers 12 residues. In DNA form, the CDR3 reads TGTGCCAGCTCACGTCTATTGGAGACCCAGTACTTC. Amino acid sequence: CASSRLLETQYF.

The chain combines TRBV7-2 with TRBJ1-1; a possible D gene is TRBD1 (5 bases). CDR3 length: 16 residues. Trimming pared 0 bases from V and 1 base from J, leaving 12 bases between. CDR1 SGHTA and CDR2 FQGNSA come from the germline V gene. Here the CDR3 DNA reads TGTGCCAGCAGCTTAGCGCTAGGGGTAGCGAACACTGAAGCTTTCTTT. Its protein product is CASSLALGVANTEAFF.

The rearrangement joins TRBV5-1 to TRBJ2-5; TRBD1 aligns across 7 bases. CDR1 and CDR2 (germline): SGHRS, YFSETQ. The V and J ends lost 0 bases and 5 bases, in that order; junction bases with no gene match: 7. There are 15 residues in the CDR3. The CDR3: CASSLGQGKGETQYF. The CDR3 DNA reads TGCGCCAGCAGCTTGGGACAGGGAAAAGGGGAGACCCAGTACTTC.

The chain has TRBV7-2 and TRBJ2-5; a weak D match, TRBD2 (6 bases). Trimming pared 5 bases from V and 9 bases from J, leaving 25 bases between. This CDR3 contains 16 residues. CDR1 is SGHTA, CDR2 FQGNSA, per germline. The CDR3, as DNA: TGTGCCAGCAGCAGAAACCCGGGACTGGGTGGGGAGGCCCAGTACTTC. Translating gives CASSRNPGLGGEAQYF.

The chain is built from TRBV5-1 and TRBJ2-5, with TRBD2 identical over 8 bases. The CDR3 sequence is 16 residues long. Germline assignment: CDR1 SGHRS and CDR2 YFSETQ. The V and J ends lost 2 bases and 6 bases, in that order; junction bases with no gene match: 12. Here the CDR3 reads CASSLAGDGVLKTQYF. As DNA, the CDR3 is TGCGCCAGCAGCTTAGCGGGAGATGGGGTCTTGAAGACCCAGTACTTC.

This clone was seen a single time. This chain uses TRBV6-5 with TRBJ1-2, with a tentative D call TRBD1 (5 bases). The CDR3 is made up of 14 amino acids. V dropped 2 bases and J dropped 8 bases, with 15 bases sitting between them. Germline V lookup: CDR1 MNHEY, CDR2 SVGAGI. For the CDR3, the DNA is TGTGCCAGCAGTTACCAGGGAGGACGGTACGGCTACACCTTC. Translated: CASSYQGGRYGYTF.

V and J are TRBV6-6 and TRBJ2-7, with D possibly TRBD1 on 6 matching bases. V was pared by 5 bases and J by 1 base, with 15 bases between. Germline loops: CDR1 MNHNY, CDR2 SVGAGI (reference sequence). The CDR3 sequence is 15 residues long. The CDR3 DNA reads as TGTGCCAGCAGTAAACCAACCGGGACATCCTACGAGCAGTACTTC. Translation gives CASSKPTGTSYEQYF.

The rearrangement joins TRBV27 to TRBJ2-7, with a weak D call TRBD2 (5 bases). The CDR3 is 13 residues long. The ends were cut back, 3 bases at V and 3 bases at J, with 9 bases in the middle. The V gene's germline CDR1 is MNHEY and CDR2 SMNVEV (reference sequence). CDR3 nucleotide sequence: TGTGCCAGCAGTTTGACGGGGAGCTACGAGCAGTACTTC. Translating gives CASSLTGSYEQYF.

The chain combines TRBV7-6 with TRBJ1-3, with TRBD1 matching 9 bases. CDR1 SGHVS and CDR2 FNYEAQ come from the germline V gene. The CDR3 contains 19 residues. The ends lost 5 bases at V and 2 bases at J; junction bases unmatched: 16. CDR3 DNA sequence: TGTGCCAGCAGCCCGCGGGACAGGGTGAGACTTGGAACTGGAAACACCATATATTTT. Protein: CASSPRDRVRLGTGNTIYF.

The chain combines TRBV25-1 with TRBJ1-2; 8 bases agree with TRBD1. The CDR3 is made up of 14 amino acids. J was trimmed by 8 bases and V by 8 bases; bases with no gene match: 13. The germline V gene encodes CDR1 MGHDK and CDR2 SYGVNS. CDR3 DNA: TGTGCCAGCGGGCCCTTGGACAGGGTTGAGGGCTACACCTTC. It specifies CASGPLDRVEGYTF.